This entry is about one T cell receptor beta chain. The sample is drawn from a study of blood T cell repertoires in COVID-19. Study as a whole: Samples taken during acute and convalescent COVID-19 were collected in the United States, Italy and Spain.

Clones were read by immunoSEQ multiplex PCR, and TCRdb kept only the in-frame ones, dropping some. The table shows approximately 270,000 clones, with about nine tenths occurring only once. Per the germline V gene, CDR1 is SNHLY and CDR2 is FYNNEI. J gave up 6 bases and V 7 bases, and 13 bases lay outside the gene matches. There are 15 residues in the CDR3. This receptor was identified in a woman aged 25 to 39 with acute COVID-19. Sequences were obtained from PBMCs or T cells enriched from blood (not recorded which). The genes are TRBV2 and TRBJ1-2; 8 nucleotides agree with TRBD1. Here the CDR3 DNA reads TGTGCCAGCACCCTCAGGGGGCGCCGGATCGATGGCTACACCTTC. Residues: CASTLRGRRIDGYTF.